The source of this T cell receptor (beta chain) is a study of control samples from healthy donors and cancer patients. Sequencing used immunoSEQ multiplex PCR; TCRdb keeps in-frame clones, though not all of them. The sample lists 100,000 to 150,000 clones, 93% occurring once. Germline CDR1 KGHSH, CDR2 LQKENI. This CDR3 has 17 residues. V shed 0 bases and J shed 2 bases, with 14 bases lying between them. This TCR was recovered from a man in his forties or fifties with head and neck cancer. Sequenced: PBMCs. The genes are TRBV18 and TRBJ2-1; possible D gene TRBD2, 6 bases. In DNA form, the CDR3 reads TGTGCCAGCTCACCACCGATGGGGGGAGGCGCCTACAATGAGCAGTTCTTC. Its translation: CASSPPMGGGAYNEQFF. The full variable domain, completed using reference TRBV18 and TRBJ2-1, is NAGVMQNPRHLVRRRGQEARLRCSPMKGHSHVYWYRQLPEEGLKFMVYLQKENIIDESGMPKERFSAEFPKEGPSILRIQQVVRGDSAAYFCASSPPMGGGAYNEQFFGPGTRLTVL.